This TCR beta chain was identified in a study of CD8 T cells in ankylosing spondylitis. Study findings and constraints: As reported, disease-linked clones showed significant enrichment in matched ankylosing spondylitis synovial fluid. Blood of patients with ankylosing spondylitis appeared to be characterized by a TCR beta motif of roughly eight highly homologous variants. Past studies reported some motif variants in reactive arthritis synovial fluid and blood.

On this clonotype itself: What it binds is not known.

Between the trimmed V and J ends, which lost 5 bases and 0 bases, there was a span of 14 bases. The germline CDR1 and CDR2 sequences are DFQATT and SNEGSKA (reference sequence). The CDR3 is 14 residues long. Library preparation for TCR beta used quantitative 5'-RACE with molecular barcodes. TCRdb reanalysed the 5' RACE reads using MiXCR and keeps one entry per CDR3 protein. Altogether fewer than 650,000 distinct CDR3 sequences are present, 9.5% to 15% being singletons, with the ten largest covering around 7%. The sequenced material came from blood, either unsorted or a sorted T cell fraction (not recorded which). The source of this sequence is a male donor with ankylosing spondylitis. The chain links TRBV20-1 to TRBJ2-7; D might be TRBD1 (5 bases). The CDR3 here is CSASRRQSSYEQYF. The CDR3 region has the DNA TGCAGTGCTTCCCGTCGACAGTCCTCCTACGAGCAGTACTTC.